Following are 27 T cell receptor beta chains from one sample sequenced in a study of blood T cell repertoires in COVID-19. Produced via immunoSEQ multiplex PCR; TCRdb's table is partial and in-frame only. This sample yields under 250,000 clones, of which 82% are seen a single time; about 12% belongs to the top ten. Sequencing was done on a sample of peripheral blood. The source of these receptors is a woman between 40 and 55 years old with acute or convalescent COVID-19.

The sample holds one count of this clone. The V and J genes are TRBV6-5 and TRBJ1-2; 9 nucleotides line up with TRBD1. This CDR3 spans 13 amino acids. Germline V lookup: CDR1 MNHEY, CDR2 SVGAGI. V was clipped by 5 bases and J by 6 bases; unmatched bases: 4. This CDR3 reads CASSTNRGHGYTF. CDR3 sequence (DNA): TGTGCCAGCAGTACAAACAGGGGGCATGGCTACACCTTC.

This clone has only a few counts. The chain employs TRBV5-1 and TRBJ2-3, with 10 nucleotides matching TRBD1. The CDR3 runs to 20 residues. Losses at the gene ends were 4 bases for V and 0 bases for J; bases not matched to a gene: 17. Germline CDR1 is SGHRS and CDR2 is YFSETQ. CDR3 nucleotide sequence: TGCGCCAGCAGCCGGGACCGAGGACAGGGGGATCTGTTTAGCACAGATACGCAGTATTTT. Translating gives CASSRDRGQGDLFSTDTQYF.

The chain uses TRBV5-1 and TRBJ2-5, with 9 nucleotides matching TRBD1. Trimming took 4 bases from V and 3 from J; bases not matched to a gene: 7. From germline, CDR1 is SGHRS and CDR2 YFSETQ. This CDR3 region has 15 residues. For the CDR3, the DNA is TGCGCCAGCAGCCAGTATACAGGGGGCAAAGAGACCCAGTACTTC. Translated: CASSQYTGGKETQYF.

CDR3 amino acids: CASTSSAVAYEQYF. DNA of the CDR3: TGTGCCAGCACTTCAAGCGCAGTAGCCTACGAGCAGTACTTC. The chain has TRBV6-5 and TRBJ2-7; D remains unclear. The V gene's germline CDR1 is MNHEY and CDR2 SVGAGI. With 7 bases removed from V and 2 bases from J, the gap between germline ends came to 15 bases. The CDR3 contains 14 residues.

CDR3 DNA: TGTGCCAGCAGTTCAAAGAGCTCCTACGAGCAGTACTTC. Its protein is CASSSKSSYEQYF. The J gene is TRBJ2-7, the V gene TRBV6-2 or TRBV6-3, with D unresolved. Deletions cut 4 bases from V and 0 bases from J, with 7 bases between. The germline V gene has CDR1 MNHEY and CDR2 SVGEGT. This CDR3 comprises 13 residues.

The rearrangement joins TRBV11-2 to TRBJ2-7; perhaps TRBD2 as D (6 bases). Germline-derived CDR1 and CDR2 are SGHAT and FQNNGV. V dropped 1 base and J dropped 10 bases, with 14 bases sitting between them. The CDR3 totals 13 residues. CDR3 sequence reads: CASSLGGVWGQYF. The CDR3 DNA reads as TGTGCCAGCAGCTTAGGGGGGGTCTGGGGACAGTACTTC.

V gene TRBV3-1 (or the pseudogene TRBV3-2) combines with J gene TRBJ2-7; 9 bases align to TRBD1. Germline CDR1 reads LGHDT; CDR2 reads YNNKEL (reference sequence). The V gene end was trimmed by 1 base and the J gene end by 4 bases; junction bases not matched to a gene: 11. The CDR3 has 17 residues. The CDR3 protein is CASSQATSGQGWYEQYF. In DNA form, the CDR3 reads TGTGCCAGCAGCCAAGCGACTTCGGGACAGGGATGGTACGAGCAGTACTTC.

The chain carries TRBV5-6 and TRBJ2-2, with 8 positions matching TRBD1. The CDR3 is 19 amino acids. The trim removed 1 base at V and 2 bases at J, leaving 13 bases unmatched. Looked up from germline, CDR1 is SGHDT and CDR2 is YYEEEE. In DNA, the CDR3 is TGTGCCAGCAGCTTGTCCTACACCGGACAGGGCCCTAACACCGGGGAGCTGTTTTTT. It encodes CASSLSYTGQGPNTGELFF.

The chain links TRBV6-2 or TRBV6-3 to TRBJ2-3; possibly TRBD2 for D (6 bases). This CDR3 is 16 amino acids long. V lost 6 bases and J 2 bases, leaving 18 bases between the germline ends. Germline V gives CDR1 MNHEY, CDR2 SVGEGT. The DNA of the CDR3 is TGTGCCAGCAGCCGCGGGACTTCACATCTCACAGATACGCAGTATTTT. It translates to CASSRGTSHLTDTQYF.

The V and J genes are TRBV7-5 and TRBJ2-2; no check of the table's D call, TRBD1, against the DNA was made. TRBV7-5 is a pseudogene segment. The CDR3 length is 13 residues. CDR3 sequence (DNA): TGTGCCAGAAGCTCCAGGGTGACCGGGGAGCTGTTTTTT. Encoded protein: CARSSRVTGELFF.

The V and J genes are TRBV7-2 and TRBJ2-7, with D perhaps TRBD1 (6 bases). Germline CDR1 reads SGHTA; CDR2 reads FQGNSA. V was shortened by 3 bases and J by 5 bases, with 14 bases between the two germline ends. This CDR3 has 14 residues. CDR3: CASSFQGNSDEQYF. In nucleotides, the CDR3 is TGTGCCAGCAGCTTCCAGGGGAATAGCGACGAGCAGTACTTC. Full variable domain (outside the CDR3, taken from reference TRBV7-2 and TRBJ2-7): GAGVSQSPSNKVTEKGKDVELRCDPISGHTALYWYRQSLGQGLEFLIYFQGNSAPDKSGLPSDRFSAERTGGSVSTLTIQRTQQEDSAVYLCASSFQGNSDEQYFGPGTRLTVT.

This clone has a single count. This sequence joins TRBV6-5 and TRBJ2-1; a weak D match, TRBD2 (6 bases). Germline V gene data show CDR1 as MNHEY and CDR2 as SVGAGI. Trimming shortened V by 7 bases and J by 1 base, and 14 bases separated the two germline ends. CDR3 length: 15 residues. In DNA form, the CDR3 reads TGTGCCAGCATGCCCCGGGGAGGTTCCTACAATGAGCAGTTCTTC. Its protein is CASMPRGGSYNEQFF.

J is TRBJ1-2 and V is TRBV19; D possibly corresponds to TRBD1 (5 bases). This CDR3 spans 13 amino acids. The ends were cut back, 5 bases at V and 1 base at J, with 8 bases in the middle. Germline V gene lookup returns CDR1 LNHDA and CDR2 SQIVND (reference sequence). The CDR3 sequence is CASSVDSNYGYTF. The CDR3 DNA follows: TGTGCCAGTAGTGTCGACAGTAACTATGGCTACACCTTC.

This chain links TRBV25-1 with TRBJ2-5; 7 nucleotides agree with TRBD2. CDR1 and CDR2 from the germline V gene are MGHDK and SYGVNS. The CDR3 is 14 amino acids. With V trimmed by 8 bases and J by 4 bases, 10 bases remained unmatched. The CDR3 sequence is CASGGGRFTETQYF. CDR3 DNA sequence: TGTGCCAGCGGAGGCGGGAGATTTACAGAGACCCAGTACTTC.

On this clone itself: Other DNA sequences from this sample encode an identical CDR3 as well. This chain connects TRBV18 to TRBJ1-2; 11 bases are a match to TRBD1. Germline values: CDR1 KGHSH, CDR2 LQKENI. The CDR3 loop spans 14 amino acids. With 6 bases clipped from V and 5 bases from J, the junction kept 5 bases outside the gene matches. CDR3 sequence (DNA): TGTGCCAGCTCCCCGGGACAGGGGGATTATGGCTACACCTTC. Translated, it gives CASSPGQGDYGYTF.

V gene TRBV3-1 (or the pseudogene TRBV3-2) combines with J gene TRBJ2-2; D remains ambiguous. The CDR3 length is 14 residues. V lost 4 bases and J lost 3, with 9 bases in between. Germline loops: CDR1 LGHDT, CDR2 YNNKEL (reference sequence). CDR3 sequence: CASSLFTDTGELFF. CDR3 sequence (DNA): TGTGCCAGCAGCCTTTTTACGGACACCGGGGAGCTGTTTTTT.

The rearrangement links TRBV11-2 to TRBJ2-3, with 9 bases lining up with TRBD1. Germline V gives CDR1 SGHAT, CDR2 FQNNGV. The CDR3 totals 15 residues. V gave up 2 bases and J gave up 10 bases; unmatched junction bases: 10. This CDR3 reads CASSLSGQGLQAQYF. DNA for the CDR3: TGTGCCAGCAGCTTATCGGGACAGGGCCTCCAGGCGCAGTATTTT.

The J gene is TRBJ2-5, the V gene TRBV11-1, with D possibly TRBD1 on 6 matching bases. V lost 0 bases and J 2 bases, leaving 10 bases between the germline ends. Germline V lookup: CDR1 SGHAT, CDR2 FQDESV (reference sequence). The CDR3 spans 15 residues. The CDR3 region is CASSLAWTVQETQYF. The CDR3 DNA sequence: TGTGCCAGCAGCTTAGCTTGGACAGTGCAAGAGACCCAGTACTTC. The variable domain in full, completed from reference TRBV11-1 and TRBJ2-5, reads EAEVAQSPRYKITEKSQAVAFWCDPISGHATLYWYRQILGQGPELLVQFQDESVVDDSQLPKDRFSAERLKGVDSTLKIQPAELGDSAMYLCASSLAWTVQETQYFGPGTRLLVL.

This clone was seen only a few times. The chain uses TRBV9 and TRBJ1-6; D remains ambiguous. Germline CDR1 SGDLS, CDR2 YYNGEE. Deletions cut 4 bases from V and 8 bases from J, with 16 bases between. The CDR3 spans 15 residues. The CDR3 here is CASSPDGRLDSPLHF. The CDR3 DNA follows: TGTGCCAGCAGCCCAGATGGCAGATTGGATTCACCCCTCCACTTT.

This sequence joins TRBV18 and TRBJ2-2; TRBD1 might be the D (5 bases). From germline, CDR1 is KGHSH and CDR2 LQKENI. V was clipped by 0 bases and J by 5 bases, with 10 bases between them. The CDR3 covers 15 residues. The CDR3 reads CASSPPAGPTGELFF. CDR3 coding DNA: TGTGCCAGCTCACCACCGGCAGGGCCGACCGGGGAGCTGTTTTTT.

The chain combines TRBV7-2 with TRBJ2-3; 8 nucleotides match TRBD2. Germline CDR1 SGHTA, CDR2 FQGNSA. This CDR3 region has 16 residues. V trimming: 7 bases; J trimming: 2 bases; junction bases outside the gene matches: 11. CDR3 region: CASTPGTSLFTDTQYF. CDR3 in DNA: TGTGCCAGCACCCCAGGGACTAGTCTTTTCACAGATACGCAGTATTTT.

CDR3 bases: TGTGCCAGCAGCGTTATGAACCCCGGGCTAGCGGGGGAGCAGTTCTTC. This translates into CASSVMNPGLAGEQFF. This chain links TRBV9 with TRBJ2-1; 9 bases are a match to TRBD2. The length of the CDR3 is 16 residues. Germline CDR1 reads SGDLS; CDR2 reads YYNGEE. J lost 10 bases, V lost 2 bases, and 13 bases had no gene match.

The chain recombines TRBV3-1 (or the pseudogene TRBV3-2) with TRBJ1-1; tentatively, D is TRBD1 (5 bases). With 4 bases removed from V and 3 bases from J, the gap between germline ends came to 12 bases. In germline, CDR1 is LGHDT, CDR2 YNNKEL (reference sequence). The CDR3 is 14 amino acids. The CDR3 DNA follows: TGTGCCAGCAGCCGTCAGGGCTGGGACACTGAAGCTTTCTTT. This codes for CASSRQGWDTEAFF.

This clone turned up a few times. The CDR3 sequence is CSVFSLTGVTYNEQFF. The CDR3 DNA reads as TGCAGCGTTTTCTCTCTGACAGGGGTCACCTACAATGAGCAGTTCTTC. The genes are TRBV29-1 and TRBJ2-1; 8 bases line up with TRBD1. V gave up 5 bases and J gave up 2 bases; unmatched junction bases: 11. Germline CDR1 is SQVTM and CDR2 is ANQGSEA. The CDR3 runs to 16 residues.

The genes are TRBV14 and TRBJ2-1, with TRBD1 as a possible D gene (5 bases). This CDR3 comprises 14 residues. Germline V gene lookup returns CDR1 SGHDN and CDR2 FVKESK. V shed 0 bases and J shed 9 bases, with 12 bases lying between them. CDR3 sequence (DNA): TGTGCCAGCAGCCAAGATTCAGGGAATGGTGAGCAGTTCTTC. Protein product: CASSQDSGNGEQFF.

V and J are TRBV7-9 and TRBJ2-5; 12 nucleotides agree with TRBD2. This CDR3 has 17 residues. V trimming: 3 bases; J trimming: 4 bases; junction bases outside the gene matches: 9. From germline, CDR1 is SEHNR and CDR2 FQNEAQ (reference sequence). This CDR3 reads CASSFMTSGSGGETQYF. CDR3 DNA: TGTGCCAGCAGCTTCATGACTAGCGGGAGTGGGGGAGAGACCCAGTACTTC.

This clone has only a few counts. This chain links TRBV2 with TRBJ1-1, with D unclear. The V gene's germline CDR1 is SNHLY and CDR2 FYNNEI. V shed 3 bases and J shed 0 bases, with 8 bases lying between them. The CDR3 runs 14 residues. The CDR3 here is CASSEGKVNTEAFF. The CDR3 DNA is TGTGCCAGCAGTGAGGGCAAGGTGAACACTGAAGCTTTCTTT.